The sequence of this T cell receptor beta chain was determined in a study of shared clonotypes between healthy human individuals (dated by TCRdb to the early 2020s). With respect to the entire study: The cohort included a few men and a couple of women between 18 and 49 years of age. Per donor, three plates each were used for CD4 naive and CD4 memory, two for CD8 naive, and one for CD8 memory. The study deeply sequenced blood TCR repertoires of five healthy adults to estimate repertoire size and the extent of clonotype sharing between individuals. To increase sequencing depth and limit assay-specific biases, TCR repertoire library preparation and sequencing were carried out by different laboratories using diverse techniques. Between about 0.9 and 9 billion PBMCs per donor were obtained by leukapheresis.

For the CD8 naive samples, CD45RO-negative cells were positively selected for CCR7, yielding a CD45RA+CCR7+ population from which TemRA cells were excluded. Donors were healthy HIV-negative adults with no recently reported acute infections or vaccinations. Every donor was a Caucasian adult residing in Nashville, Tennessee, USA. After blood collection by leukapheresis, PBMCs were isolated using Ficoll-Histopaque density gradient centrifugation and then cryopreserved in the vapor phase of liquid nitrogen. Analytical flow cytometry was used to check the purity and quantity of each magnetically sorted T cell population. Genomic DNA was isolated from each sorted fraction and quantified by UV absorbance on a Nanodrop 2000c. On this clone: Its antigen is unknown. No qualities accompany the bases; no much larger clone lies one base away.

Using the deep immunoSEQ assay, TCR CDR3 regions were amplified from genomic DNA by multiplex PCR. Extracted genomic DNA from each cell subset was distributed evenly across all wells of several immunoSEQ 96-well plates, and each plate was treated as a replicate. For sorted subsets, each replicate PCR was loaded with about 0.2 ug genomic DNA, equivalent to some 31,000 T cell genomes. The purified libraries were quantified using a Qubit 3.0 fluorometer, sized with a Bioanalyzer 2100, and then quantified again using the KAPA Library Quantification kit. Each immunoSEQ 96-well plate was sequenced on its own single-read 150-cycle Illumina NextSeq 550 flow cell. The authors processed their data as follows. Because the immunoSEQ output included only junctional sequences and no quality scores, the filtering could not be the same as the filtering used for full-length reads. To assign V/J genes and CDR3, sequences were annotated using PyIR, a Python wrapper for IgBLAST v1.9, with IMGT germline references. Any read was removed if the V/J assignment was weak (E-value above 1e-6), the CDR3 was missing, or the read contained stop codons, out-of-frame junctions, or ambiguous translated residues. A V3J clonotype was defined by an identical inferred V gene, J gene, and CDR3 amino acid sequence. Percentage overlap between repertoires was calculated by dividing the number of shared unique clonotypes by the size of the smaller repertoire. Repertoire richness was assessed with RTK rarefaction, the Chao1 estimator, and Recon v2.1 estimates of unobserved clonotypes. Generation probabilities for all TCRbeta clonotypes obtained by the gDNA method from four donors were computed using OLGA. TCRdb retrieved this table from immuneACCESS and kept in-frame rearrangements only. Not all clones are present; in checked studies, unresolved V genes account for under half, and no reason is known for the remainder. That table gives V, J and clone size, and the DNA gave D and trimming. This sample comprises roughly 2.1 million clones, 85% to 95% of them detected only once. The top ten hold 1.5% to 2% of the sample.

Overall study outcomes, separate from this receptor: Naive subsets generally had larger estimated clonotype richness than memory subsets. Only blood was sampled, and tissue TCR repertoires likely differ from those in blood. Because the study included a small number of donors, the genetic and exposure-history diversity represented was limited. Even with the large sequencing depth, rarefaction of the sorted-subset datasets indicated that sequencing was incomplete. When several donors were compared, the shared fraction of clonotypes was around 5% for naive CD4, 3.5% to 4% for naive CD8, 2% to 2.5% for memory CD4, and 0.4% for memory CD8. Compared with non-shared clonotypes, clonotypes shared by all four sorted-subset donors had higher generation probabilities. Pairwise subsampling led to the expectation that sequencing depth would affect the degree of clonotype sharing among donors.

Taken from cysteine to phenylalanine, the CDR3 has 12 residues. The entry retains the CDR3 DNA only, 36 bases that are in frame from base 1. The germline V gene (reference sequence) provides CDR1 PRHDT and CDR2 FYEKMQ. Trimming removed 10 bases from V and 6 bases from J; the gene matches leave 8 bases unexplained. The receptor was derived from a man in his late teens or twenties in good health. Some clones in this sample may be carry-over from other donors' samples. The rearrangement joined TRBV13 to TRBJ2-7, with 8 central nucleotides matching TRBD2. Sequencing was performed on naive CD8+ T cells from PBMCs. The sample's cell subset or site label, in plain terms: CD45RA+CCR7+. The sequenced DNA: TGTGCCACCGGAGCGGGAGCTCGCGAGCAGTACTTC. The resulting protein is CATGAGAREQYF.